One sample yielded the 27 T cell receptor beta chains listed below, sequenced in a study of blood T cells in healthy people across ages. A sample-barcoded 5' primer and a J-beta primer mix were used in a second PCR of roughly 6 to 11 cycles. TCRdb processed the 5' RACE reads anew with MiXCR; each CDR3 protein has one entry. The sample has roughly 410,000 distinct CDR3 sequences; 45% to 60% are singletons. The specimen sequenced was blood. These receptors originate from a man aged 60 to 69 in good health.

This chain connects TRBV28 to TRBJ2-1; a weak D match, TRBD2 (6 bases). This CDR3 is 14 amino acids long. V was cut by 5 bases and J by 4 bases, with 12 bases left in between. Germline-derived CDR1 and CDR2 are MDHEN and SYDVKM. The CDR3 bases are TGTGCCAGCAGTAAATTAGCGGATTACAATGAGCAGTTCTTC. It yields the protein CASSKLADYNEQFF.

The rearrangement uses TRBV20-1 and TRBJ2-5; D unclear. V was cut by 3 bases and J by 5 bases, with 16 bases left in between. The CDR3 has 14 amino acids. Germline CDR1 and CDR2: DFQATT and SNEGSKA (reference sequence). The chain's CDR3 is CSASGGEPLETQYF. The CDR3 DNA reads as TGCAGTGCTAGTGGTGGGGAACCCCTGGAGACCCAGTACTTC.

This chain links TRBV6-5 with TRBJ2-5; 9 nucleotides match TRBD1. V lost 6 bases to trimming and J lost 11 bases; unmatched junction nucleotides: 16. Germline CDR1 and CDR2: MNHEY and SVGAGI. CDR3 length: 15 amino acids. The CDR3 spells CASSRTGTGIYKQYF. The CDR3 DNA reads TGTGCCAGCAGCCGCACCGGGACAGGGATCTACAAGCAGTACTTC.

The chain has TRBV6-4 and TRBJ2-3; TRBD1 might be the D (5 bases). This CDR3 has 15 residues. Looked up from germline, CDR1 is MRHNA and CDR2 is SNTAGT. The ends were cut back, 0 bases at V and 4 bases at J, with 11 bases in the middle. The CDR3 DNA reads as TGTGCCAGCAGTGACTCGAAAGACAGCGCAGATACGCAGTATTTT. Protein: CASSDSKDSADTQYF.

As concerns this clonotype: This could be a read error, since a much larger clone is one nucleotide away. The chain is built from TRBV12-3 or TRBV12-4 and TRBJ2-3; 8 positions agree with TRBD1. This CDR3 comprises 17 residues. The CDR3 DNA follows: TGTGCCAGCAGTTTAGATTCCTGGGACAGGAAATCAGATACGCGGTATTTT. As protein: CASSLDSWDRKSDTRYF.

CDR3 protein: CASSPRSGRRGEQFF. DNA for the CDR3: TGTGCCAGCAGCCCCCGCAGCGGGAGGCGCGGTGAGCAGTTCTTC. V is TRBV11-3 and J is TRBJ2-1; 9 bases match TRBD2. After removal of 5 bases from V and 9 bases from J, the junction contained 11 bases not matched to a gene. CDR1 is SGHNT and CDR2 is YENEEA in the germline V gene. The CDR3 totals 15 residues.

The chain has TRBV20-1 and TRBJ2-7; maybe TRBD2 (5 bases). Germline loops: CDR1 DFQATT, CDR2 SNEGSKA (reference sequence). Trimming removed 4 bases from V and 5 bases from J, with 9 bases in between. This CDR3 region has 11 residues. The CDR3 nucleotides read TGCAGTGCTAAGGGAGCTGACGAGCAGTACTTC. It translates to CSAKGADEQYF.

In DNA, the CDR3 is TGCAGTGCTATCTCCGGGTCCTCTAGCACAGATACGCAGTATTTT. This sequence encodes CSAISGSSSTDTQYF. J is TRBJ2-3 and V is TRBV20-1; D unclear. From germline, CDR1 is DFQATT and CDR2 SNEGSKA (reference sequence). The CDR3 loop spans 15 amino acids. With 4 bases removed from V and 0 bases from J, the gap between germline ends came to 14 bases.

This clonotype came up a few times. This chain connects TRBV20-1 to TRBJ2-7; 9 nucleotides match TRBD1. The V segment lost 6 bases and the J segment 3 bases; nucleotides outside the gene matches: 6. CDR1 and CDR2 from the germline V gene are DFQATT and SNEGSKA (reference sequence). This CDR3 has 13 residues. The CDR3 DNA sequence: TGCAGTGCACCCGGGACAGGGATCTACGAGCAGTACTTC. Protein: CSAPGTGIYEQYF.

In regard to this clonotype: Here the CDR3 omits its conserved ending phenylalanine or tryptophan, so a read error is the likely source. The gene calls are TRBV7-9 and TRBJ2-1; TRBD1 matches at 8 bases. J was trimmed by 8 bases and V by 5 bases; bases with no gene match: 11. This CDR3 contains 15 residues. Germline CDR1 is SEHNR and CDR2 is FQNEAQ (reference sequence). This CDR3 reads CASSLVGQGTDEQFC. CDR3 coding DNA: TGTGCCAGCAGCCTAGTCGGACAGGGTACGGATGAGCAGTTCTGC.

The CDR3 reads CASSLVVGPTDTQYF. Here the CDR3 DNA reads TGTGCCAGCAGCTTAGTAGTCGGGCCCACAGATACGCAGTATTTT. The V call is TRBV11-2, the J call TRBJ2-3; no firm D call. The germline V gene encodes CDR1 SGHAT and CDR2 FQNNGV. CDR3 length: 15 amino acids. V was trimmed by 1 base and J by 2 bases, leaving 10 bases between them.

The chain uses TRBV5-1 and TRBJ2-5, with TRBD2 matching over 8 bases. This CDR3 contains 16 residues. Germline V gives CDR1 SGHRS, CDR2 YFSETQ. V gave up 0 bases and J gave up 5 bases; unmatched junction bases: 9. This chain's CDR3 is CASSLAFSGSWETQYF. The CDR3 bases are TGCGCCAGCAGCTTGGCCTTCAGCGGGAGTTGGGAGACCCAGTACTTC. The whole variable domain, filled in from reference TRBV5-1 and TRBJ2-5, reads KAGVTQTPRYLIKTRGQQVTLSCSPISGHRSVSWYQQTPGQGLQFLFEYFSETQRNKGNFPGRFSGRQFSNSRSEMNVSTLELGDSALYLCASSLAFSGSWETQYFGPGTRLLVL.

The chain combines TRBV20-1 with TRBJ2-7; D is undetermined. The V gene's germline CDR1 is DFQATT and CDR2 SNEGSKA (reference sequence). This CDR3 contains 11 residues. V lost 5 bases, J lost 5 bases, and 10 bases lay in between. CDR3 protein: CSAETRDEQYF. CDR3 sequence (DNA): TGCAGTGCTGAGACCCGGGACGAGCAGTACTTC.

V and J are TRBV5-1 and TRBJ2-5; 7 positions match TRBD1. The V segment lost 0 bases and the J segment 0 bases; nucleotides outside the gene matches: 5. Germline assignment: CDR1 SGHRS and CDR2 YFSETQ. This CDR3 is 16 amino acids long. This chain's CDR3 is CASSLERDSHQETQYF. The CDR3 DNA reads TGCGCCAGCAGCTTGGAAAGGGACAGCCACCAAGAGACCCAGTACTTC.

The chain combines TRBV5-1 with TRBJ1-2, with TRBD1 identical over 7 bases. CDR3 length equals 15 residues. CDR1 and CDR2 from the germline V gene are SGHRS and YFSETQ. V gave up 3 bases and J gave up 7 bases; unmatched junction bases: 12. The CDR3 spells CASSSETGSLGGYTF. The DNA of the CDR3 is TGCGCCAGCAGCTCGGAGACAGGGTCGCTCGGTGGCTACACCTTC.

The gene calls are TRBV7-8 and TRBJ2-5, with 8 bases aligning to TRBD2. The J call could be wrong; TRBJ2-7 is a better fit for the DNA end. This CDR3 spans 15 amino acids. Germline-derived CDR1 and CDR2 are SGHVS and FQNEAQ. For the CDR3, the DNA is TGTGCCAGCAGCCAGGGACTAGTGGGAGTAAACGAGCAGTACTTC. Amino acid sequence: CASSQGLVGVNEQYF.

This clonotype was seen a handful of times. This chain uses TRBV7-2 with TRBJ2-7; maybe TRBD1 (5 bases). This CDR3 is built from 12 residues. The V gene lost 5 bases and the J gene lost 4 bases, with 9 bases spanning the gap. The V gene's germline CDR1 is SGHTA and CDR2 FQGNSA. The CDR3 sequence: CASSVQVYEQYF. As DNA, the CDR3 is TGTGCCAGCAGCGTACAGGTTTACGAGCAGTACTTC. Full variable domain (outside the CDR3, taken from reference TRBV7-2 and TRBJ2-7): GAGVSQSPSNKVTEKGKDVELRCDPISGHTALYWYRQSLGQGLEFLIYFQGNSAPDKSGLPSDRFSAERTGGSVSTLTIQRTQQEDSAVYLCASSVQVYEQYFGPGTRLTVT.

This clonotype appeared a few times. V usage is TRBV2 and J usage is TRBJ2-1; D is ambiguous. V lost 1 base and J 3 bases, leaving 7 bases between the germline ends. The CDR3 runs 14 residues. Germline V gene lookup returns CDR1 SNHLY and CDR2 FYNNEI. CDR3 protein: CASSEVGHYNEQFF. The CDR3 DNA reads as TGTGCCAGCAGTGAAGTAGGCCACTACAATGAGCAGTTCTTC.

This clonotype has only one observation. The junction does not match germline at one end; this may be a read error. The chain couples TRBV7-6 to TRBJ2-1, with D possibly being TRBD1 (6 bases). CDR1 and CDR2 (germline): SGHVS, FNYEAQ. The CDR3 extends over 15 amino acids. The CDR3 protein is CASSLVAGAGYEQFF. The CDR3 DNA follows: TGTGCCAGCAGTTTAGTCGCAGGGGCTGGTTATGAGCAGTTCTTC.

This clonotype was picked up a small number of times. This chain connects TRBV12-3 or TRBV12-4 to TRBJ1-4; the D gene is possibly TRBD1 (6 bases). Trimming removed 4 bases at V and 6 bases at J, with 12 bases between. This CDR3 contains 14 residues. CDR3 sequence: CASSWGHGDEKLFF. CDR3 nucleotide sequence: TGTGCCAGCAGTTGGGGACATGGTGATGAAAAACTGTTTTTT.

This clonotype appeared many times. The rearrangement links TRBV7-2 to TRBJ2-7; D might be TRBD1 (5 bases). CDR3 size: 13 residues. From germline, CDR1 is SGHTA and CDR2 FQGNSA. The V end lost 10 bases, the J end lost 6 bases, and 19 bases lay between the germline ends. The CDR3 region has the DNA TGTGCCACCTCGCCGGGCAGGGTAGGCGAGCAGTACTTC. This encodes CATSPGRVGEQYF.

The V call is TRBV4-1, the J call TRBJ2-3; 8 bases match TRBD2. The length of the CDR3 is 17 residues. From germline, CDR1 is MGHRA and CDR2 YSYEKL. Losses at the gene ends were 1 base for V and 11 bases for J; bases not matched to a gene: 17. The DNA for the CDR3 is TGCGCCAGCAGCCAAGCTGGATCCGGGCCTTCGGGGGGGATGCAGTATTTT. Protein sequence: CASSQAGSGPSGGMQYF.

Only a few counts were recorded for this clonotype. The chain uses TRBV5-1 and TRBJ2-6; D not resolved. V lost 0 bases and J 2 bases, leaving 3 bases between the germline ends. Germline V gives CDR1 SGHRS, CDR2 YFSETQ. The CDR3 has 14 amino acids. CDR3 bases: TGCGCCAGCAGCTTGGTTCCTGGGGCCAACGTCCTGACTTTC. This codes for CASSLVPGANVLTF.

This clonotype has only a few counts. The rearrangement links TRBV29-1 to TRBJ1-1; weak D call: TRBD1 (6 bases). This CDR3 is built from 13 residues. Germline V gene data show CDR1 as SQVTM and CDR2 as ANQGSEA. Trimming stripped 7 bases from V and 6 bases from J, with 18 bases between. This CDR3 reads CSAAQGAGAEAFF. The CDR3 DNA is TGCAGCGCAGCCCAAGGGGCAGGGGCTGAAGCTTTCTTT.

The chain joins TRBV7-2 to TRBJ2-1; 9 bases match TRBD2. The CDR3 is 17 residues long. V was clipped by 3 bases and J by 2 bases; unmatched bases: 8. Germline V gene data show CDR1 as SGHTA and CDR2 as FQGNSA. The CDR3 reads CASSLEGLAGAYNEQFF. The CDR3 DNA reads TGTGCCAGCAGCTTGGAGGGACTAGCAGGAGCCTACAATGAGCAGTTCTTC.

The rearrangement links TRBV19 to TRBJ2-1, with D uncertain. Deletions cut 4 bases from V and 4 bases from J, with 20 bases between. Germline V gives CDR1 LNHDA, CDR2 SQIVND (reference sequence). The CDR3 loop spans 17 amino acids. In nucleotides, the CDR3 is TGTGCCAGTAGTACCCCAAAGCCACATATGAGTTACAATGAGCAGTTCTTC. Protein: CASSTPKPHMSYNEQFF.

J is TRBJ1-4 and V is TRBV20-1; TRBD1 matches at 7 bases. The ends lost 4 bases at V and 5 bases at J; junction bases unmatched: 7. CDR1 is DFQATT and CDR2 is SNEGSKA in the germline V gene (reference sequence). The CDR3 is 14 amino acids. CDR3 coding DNA: TGCAGTGCTAAACAGGGGTTCTTAAATGAAAAACTGTTTTTT. It yields the protein CSAKQGFLNEKLFF.